The clone carrying this T cell receptor beta chain has a count of ten or more. Its matching antigen is unknown. This sample was taken from a study of T-cell memory formation after mild COVID-19. Study-wide findings and caveats: CD4+ contracting clones were found mainly in CM and EM, and CD8+ ones in EMRA. The finding that pre-infection memory included some responding clones suggested that cross-reactive memory joined. Clones shrinking between day 15 and 85 showed a balanced CD4/CD8 split, and those that grew later tilted toward CD4+.

TCRdb ran MiXCR on the 5' RACE reads and lists one entry per CDR3 protein. Found here are roughly 610,000 distinct CDR3 sequences, around 15% of them singletons; the top ten hold about 8.1%. CDR3 length: 14 amino acids. V trimming: 10 bases; J trimming: 9 bases; junction bases outside the gene matches: 15. Germline CDR1 LNHDA, CDR2 SQIVND (reference sequence). This TCR was recovered from an adult woman who had mild COVID-19 (a few samples of this study predate the infection). Cell type and time point are not known. Material for sequencing was PBMCs or a T cell subset sorted from them (not recorded which). The chain couples TRBV19 to TRBJ1-5; TRBD1 agrees at 7 bases. CDR3 nucleotide sequence: TGTGCCACCAACTTCGGACAGGCTCAATGGCCCCAGCATTTT. Protein sequence: CATNFGQAQWPQHF.